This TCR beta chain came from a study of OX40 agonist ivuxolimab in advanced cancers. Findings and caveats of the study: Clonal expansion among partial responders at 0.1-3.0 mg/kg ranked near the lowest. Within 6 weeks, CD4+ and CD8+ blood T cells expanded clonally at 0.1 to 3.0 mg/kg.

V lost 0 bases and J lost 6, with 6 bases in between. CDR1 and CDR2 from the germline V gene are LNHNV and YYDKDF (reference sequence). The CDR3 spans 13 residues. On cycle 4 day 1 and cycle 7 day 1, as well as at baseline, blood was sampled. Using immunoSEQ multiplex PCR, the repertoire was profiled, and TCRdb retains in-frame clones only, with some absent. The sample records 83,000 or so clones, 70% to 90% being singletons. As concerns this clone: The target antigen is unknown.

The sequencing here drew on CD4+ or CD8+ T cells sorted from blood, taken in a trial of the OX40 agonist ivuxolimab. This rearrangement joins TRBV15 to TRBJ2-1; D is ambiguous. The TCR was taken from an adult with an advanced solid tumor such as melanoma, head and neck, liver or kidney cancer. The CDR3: CATSRDFSNEQFF. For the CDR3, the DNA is TGTGCCACCAGCAGAGATTTCTCCAATGAGCAGTTCTTC.